The source of this TCR beta chain is a study of T cell changes during pregnancy in multiple sclerosis. Sequencing used immunoSEQ multiplex PCR; TCRdb keeps in-frame clones, though not all of them. The data show around 40,000 clones, 75% to 90% seen once. The CDR3 covers 15 residues. The germline CDR1 and CDR2 sequences are SGHKS and YYEKEE (reference sequence). V gave up 2 bases and J gave up 2 bases, with 14 bases separating them. Here the sequenced sample was CD4+ T cells from peripheral blood mononuclear cells, taken in the first trimester of pregnancy. V and J are TRBV5-5 and TRBJ2-7, with D possibly being TRBD2 (5 bases). The receptor comes from a female donor with multiple sclerosis, enrolled in a pregnancy study. In DNA form, the CDR3 reads TGTGCCAGCAGCTTTTCTGTGTCCGGGACCTACGAGCAGTACTTC. Protein product: CASSFSVSGTYEQYF.